This entry concerns a single T cell receptor beta chain. The data belong to a study of cytomegalovirus exposure and HLA in healthy donors. Study context: As an earlier analysis found, around 170 million T cells yielded approximately 110 million unique TCR beta sequences.

PCR employed 60 Vbeta and 13 Jbeta primers. Data came from immunoSEQ multiplex PCR; TCRdb stores just in-frame clones and leaves some out. Altogether around 110,000 clones are present, 55% to 75% being singletons, with the ten largest covering 7.5% to 9.5%. The J segment lost 3 bases and the V segment lost 4 bases, leaving 8 bases of the junction unmatched. Germline V gene data show CDR1 as KGHSH and CDR2 as LQKENI. The CDR3 length is 16 residues. The rearrangement uses TRBV18 and TRBJ2-2; TRBD1 agrees at 7 bases. This TCR was recovered from a woman aged 40 to 50 in good health and CMV-seropositive. Sequencing was done on a sample of PBMCs. For the CDR3, the DNA is TGTGCCAGCTCACTACAGGGGCTAAGGGACACCGGGGAGCTGTTTTTT. The encoded protein is CASSLQGLRDTGELFF.